This T cell receptor beta chain appears in the sequencing data of a study of neoadjuvant anti-PD-1 for oral cavity cancer. The germline gives CDR1 LGHNA, CDR2 YNFKEQ. The CDR3 is 16 amino acids. V was pared by 0 bases and J by 6 bases, with 15 bases between. Assay used: immunoSEQ multiplex PCR; TCRdb lists only in-frame clones, some missing. There are about 12,000 clones in the sample; 70% to 75% occur only once, and just over 2.5% lies in the top ten. Stated time point: after neoadjuvant nivolumab, at surgical resection. Sequences were derived from PBMCs, sampled after nivolumab (anti-PD-1) treatment. The chain carries TRBV4-2 and TRBJ2-4, with D tentatively TRBD2 (5 bases). The origin of this receptor is a person aged 35-80 years with oral cavity squamous cell carcinoma. The CDR3 nucleotides read TGTGCCAGCAGCCAAGAGTCTTTCGGGGTTGGAAACATTCAGTACTTC. Translated, it gives CASSQESFGVGNIQYF.